The rows below give T cell receptor beta chains drawn from one sample of a study of shared clonotypes between healthy human individuals. Clones were read by immunoSEQ multiplex PCR, and TCRdb kept only the in-frame ones, dropping some. The sample has 2.5 million or so clones; 85% to 95% are singletons. The sample comprised naive CD4+ T cells sorted from blood. The receptors here all came from a man younger than 35 in good health. CDR3s include the opening cysteine and the closing phenylalanine or tryptophan. The order of the fields is D gene, J gene, V gene, clone size, CDR3 protein, CDR3 DNA. A D gene is named only where the DNA matches it firmly. A row's size may be missing; if present it is once, few, many or a size class.

- TRBJ2-2 TRBV11-3 - CASSLAGADTGELFF TGTGCCAGCAGCTTAGCGGGAGCGGACACCGGGGAGCTGTTTTTT
- TRBJ1-6 TRBV5-4 - CASSSPTGRDNSPLHF TGTGCCAGCAGTTCACCTACAGGACGGGATAATTCACCCCTCCACTTT
TRBD2 TRBJ2-2 TRBV11-2 - CASSLVGLAENTGELFF TGTGCCAGCAGCTTAGTTGGACTAGCGGAGAACACCGGGGAGCTGTTTTTT
- TRBJ2-1 TRBV29-1 - CSVEERQSSYNEQFF TGCAGCGTTGAAGAGCGACAGAGCTCCTACAATGAGCAGTTCTTC
- TRBJ2-5 TRBV5-6 - CASGIAWGSKETQYF TGTGCCAGCGGCATAGCTTGGGGCAGTAAAGAGACCCAGTACTTC
TRBD1 TRBJ2-7 TRBV2 - CASSGTGGVVYEQYF TGTGCCAGCAGCGGGACAGGGGGCGTTGTCTACGAGCAGTACTTC
TRBD1 TRBJ1-5 TRBV7-2 - CASSAGTGQGQPQHF TGTGCCAGCAGCGCCGGGACAGGGCAGGGGCAGCCCCAGCATTTT
TRBD2 TRBJ2-3 TRBV7-8 - CASSLGHGTRTDTQYF TGTGCCAGCAGCTTAGGCCACGGGACTAGAACTGATACGCAGTATTTT
TRBD2 TRBJ2-1 TRBV10-3 - CAISESSGTSSEQFF TGTGCCATCAGTGAGTCGAGCGGGACTAGCAGTGAGCAGTTCTTC
- TRBJ1-1 TRBV6-5 - CASSHGQTTNTEAFF TGTGCCAGCAGTCATGGACAGACTACTAACACTGAAGCTTTCTTT
TRBD1 TRBJ2-2 TRBV19 - CASSIRQGARIRTGELFF TGTGCCAGTAGTATTAGACAGGGGGCGCGGATACGGACCGGGGAGCTGTTTTTT
TRBD1 TRBJ2-7 TRBV5-1 once CASSPSGQGPYEQYF TGCGCCAGCAGCCCATCGGGACAGGGGCCCTACGAGCAGTACTTC
- TRBJ2-1 TRBV2 - CASRQASPNEQFF TGTGCCAGCAGGCAAGCTAGTCCCAATGAGCAGTTCTTC
TRBD1 TRBJ1-1 TRBV6-6 once CASSLEKTGASGAFF TGTGCCAGCAGTTTGGAAAAGACAGGGGCCTCTGGAGCTTTCTTT
- TRBJ2-5 TRBV29-1 - CSVPPRGRETQYF TGCAGCGTTCCCCCGAGAGGGCGGGAGACCCAGTACTTC
- TRBJ1-4 TRBV6-6 - CASSYPPQEEKLFF TGTGCCAGCAGTTACCCGCCTCAAGAGGAAAAACTGTTTTTT
TRBD1 TRBJ1-1 TRBV11-2 - CASSGGTGDYTEAFF TGTGCCAGCAGCGGAGGGACAGGGGATTACACTGAAGCTTTCTTT
- TRBJ1-5 TRBV19 - CASSAAQAQRGSNQPQHF TGTGCCAGTAGTGCCGCGCAAGCACAGAGGGGGAGCAATCAGCCCCAGCATTTT
TRBD1 TRBJ1-2 TRBV18 - CASSPTGQDKPYGYTF TGTGCCAGCTCACCAACGGGACAGGATAAACCCTATGGCTACACCTTC
TRBD2 TRBJ2-7 TRBV6-5 - CASTVTSGNYEQYF TGTGCCAGCACCGTGACTAGCGGGAATTACGAGCAGTACTTC
TRBD1 TRBJ2-1 TRBV5-1 - CASSLEGAGDEQFF TGCGCCAGCAGCTTGGAGGGGGCTGGCGATGAGCAGTTCTTC
- TRBJ1-5 TRBV7-8 - CASSPRLDQPQHF TGTGCCAGCAGCCCCCGGTTGGATCAGCCCCAGCATTTT
TRBD2 TRBJ2-1 TRBV5-1 - CASSLTTSGSAWGEQFF TGCGCCAGCAGCCTTACGACTAGCGGGAGCGCGTGGGGTGAGCAGTTCTTC
TRBD1 TRBJ1-4 TRBV19 - CASSAYGTGYNEKLFF TGTGCCAGTAGTGCGTACGGGACAGGGTATAATGAAAAACTGTTTTTT
- TRBJ1-6 TRBV19 - CASSYSGLNSPLHF TGTGCCAGTAGTTACAGCGGCTTAAATTCACCCCTCCACTTT
TRBD1 TRBJ1-5 TRBV27 - CASSSPGTGAQPQHF TGTGCCAGCAGTTCCCCTGGGACAGGGGCTCAGCCCCAGCATTTT
- TRBJ2-4 TRBV5-4 - CASSFGGLEMIQYF TGTGCCAGCAGCTTCGGGGGGCTCGAAATGATTCAGTACTTC
- TRBJ2-5 TRBV7-9 - CASSEGRASQYF TGTGCCAGCAGCGAGGGAAGGGCCTCCCAGTACTTC
- TRBJ1-6 TRBV19 - CASSIKGINSPLHF TGTGCCAGTAGTATAAAAGGGATCAATTCACCCCTCCACTTT
- TRBJ1-2 TRBV28 - CASSLSGYGYTF TGTGCCAGCAGTTTATCGGGGTATGGCTACACCTTC
- TRBJ1-2 TRBV27 - CASRLVQGPSNGYTF TGTGCCAGCAGACTCGTACAGGGTCCCTCCAATGGCTACACCTTC
- TRBJ2-3 TRBV5-4 few CASSLSTDTQYF TGTGCCAGCAGCTTGAGCACAGATACGCAGTATTTT
TRBD1 TRBJ2-2 TRBV7-8 - CASSLGSRDRGALRDTGELFF TGTGCCAGCAGCTTAGGATCGAGGGACAGGGGCGCGTTAAGGGACACCGGGGAGCTGTTTTTT
- TRBJ2-3 TRBV7-9 once CASIGTGKPTDTQYF TGTGCCAGCATCGGTACGGGGAAACCCACAGATACGCAGTATTTT
- TRBJ2-7 TRBV5-1 once CASSMDSYEQYF TGCGCCAGCAGTATGGATTCTTACGAGCAGTACTTC
- TRBJ1-4 TRBV7-6 - CASSLDRQSNEKLFF TGTGCCAGCAGCTTAGATCGCCAGAGTAATGAAAAACTGTTTTTT
- TRBJ2-2 TRBV6-1 - CASSEVRGALNTGELFF TGTGCCAGCAGTGAAGTTCGGGGGGCCCTGAACACCGGGGAGCTGTTTTTT
- TRBJ2-3 TRBV5-1 - CASSLVETDTQYF TGCGCCAGCAGCTTGGTAGAGACAGATACGCAGTATTTT
TRBD1 TRBJ1-5 TRBV6-1 - CASSVGTGGASNQPQHF TGTGCCAGCAGTGTTGGGACAGGGGGCGCGAGCAATCAGCCCCAGCATTTT
- TRBJ1-6 TRBV30 - CAWGPASSYNSPLHF TGTGCCTGGGGTCCAGCGAGCTCCTATAATTCACCCCTCCACTTT
TRBD1 TRBJ1-2 TRBV6-1 - CASSEAYGQAYGYTF TGTGCCAGCAGTGAAGCCTACGGACAGGCCTATGGCTACACCTTC
- TRBJ2-5 TRBV19 - CASSIFGGRGETQYF TGTGCCAGTAGTATATTCGGGGGAAGAGGGGAGACCCAGTACTTC
- TRBJ2-7 TRBV18 - CASCSGATCYEQYF TGTGCCAGCTGCTCCGGCGCTACTTGCTACGAGCAGTACTTC
TRBD1 TRBJ1-1 TRBV29-1 - CSVASATGGGTEAFF TGCAGCGTCGCGAGCGCCACAGGGGGAGGCACTGAAGCTTTCTTT
TRBD1 TRBJ2-7 TRBV13 - CASSLGRQGGLYEQYF TGTGCCAGCAGCTTAGGTCGACAGGGGGGTCTGTACGAGCAGTACTTC
TRBD1 TRBJ1-2 TRBV6-1 - CASSAGQGPGGYTF TGTGCCAGCAGTGCGGGACAGGGGCCGGGGGGCTACACCTTC
- TRBJ2-1 TRBV7-2 - CASSLDDRSYNEQFF TGTGCCAGCAGCCTAGACGACCGCTCCTACAATGAGCAGTTCTTC
- TRBJ2-1 TRBV9 - CASSVGGGSYNEQFF TGTGCCAGCAGCGTAGGGGGAGGCTCCTACAATGAGCAGTTCTTC
- TRBJ2-5 TRBV5-1 - CASSPGGPWGETQYF TGCGCCAGCAGCCCTGGCGGACCCTGGGGGGAGACCCAGTACTTC
- TRBJ2-1 TRBV18 - CASSPQGRPNNEQFF TGTGCCAGCTCACCACAGGGCAGACCGAACAATGAGCAGTTCTTC
- TRBJ1-2 TRBV19 - CASSLDGNYGYTF TGTGCCAGTAGCCTCGACGGGAACTATGGCTACACCTTC
- TRBJ2-7 TRBV14 - CASSQEISYEQYF TGTGCCAGCAGCCAAGAGATCTCCTACGAGCAGTACTTC
TRBD2 TRBJ2-1 TRBV5-6 once CASSIGTSGRGGDEQFF TGTGCCAGCAGCATAGGGACTAGCGGGAGAGGAGGCGATGAGCAGTTCTTC
- TRBJ1-6 TRBV7-2 - CASSLGPDRSPLHF TGTGCCAGCAGCTTGGGACCTGATCGCTCACCCCTCCACTTT
TRBD2 TRBJ2-3 TRBV29-1 - CSVEVAGVADTQYF TGCAGCGTCGAGGTAGCGGGAGTCGCAGATACGCAGTATTTT
- TRBJ2-7 TRBV10-3 - CAIRGEEEQYF TGTGCCATCCGTGGGGAGGAAGAGCAGTACTTC
- TRBJ1-1 TRBV19 - CASSIKGMNTEAFF TGTGCCAGCAGTATAAAGGGGATGAACACTGAAGCTTTCTTT
- TRBJ2-2 TRBV27 - CASRGRSTGELFF TGTGCCAGCCGGGGCAGGAGCACCGGGGAGCTGTTTTTT